These T cell receptor beta chains were read from a single sample in a study of blood T cell repertoires in COVID-19. The method was immunoSEQ multiplex PCR; TCRdb's version includes in-frame clones alone and lacks a portion of them. This table has 90,000 to 120,000 clones, roughly 87% appearing once. The sample comprised peripheral blood. Receptors originate from a woman in her sixties or seventies with acute or convalescent COVID-19. CDR3s include the opening cysteine and the closing phenylalanine or tryptophan. A D gene is named only where the DNA matches it firmly. Some rows have no size entry. The others give once, few or many, or a class for an expanded clone.

>NA|TRBV7-8|TRBJ1-6|TRBD1
CASSLTGANSPLHF
TGTGCCAGCAGTTTGACAGGGGCAAATTCACCCCTCCACTTT
>NA|TRBV5-1|TRBJ2-5|TRBD2
CASSLAGVQETQYF
TGCGCCAGCAGCTTAGCGGGAGTCCAAGAGACCCAGTACTTC
>NA|TRBV2|TRBJ1-1|NA
CASNIRGARDEAFF
TGTGCCAGCAACATCCGGGGGGCCCGGGATGAAGCTTTCTTT
>NA|TRBV9|TRBJ2-2|NA
CASTGQGLKTGELFF
TGTGCCAGCACTGGGCAGGGACTGAAGACCGGGGAGCTGTTTTTT
>NA|TRBV5-4|TRBJ2-1|NA
CASSPGTSGPSGNEQFF
TGTGCCAGCAGCCCCGGGACTTCCGGGCCCAGCGGCAATGAGCAGTTCTTC
>NA|TRBV6-5|TRBJ1-6|NA
CASTPRQANSPLHF
TGTGCCAGCACACCCAGACAGGCTAATTCACCCCTCCACTTT
>NA|TRBV18|TRBJ1-1|TRBD1
CASSPNRGAPGF
TGTGCCAGCTCACCAAACAGGGGCGCCCCTGGCTTT
>NA|TRBV19|TRBJ1-2|NA
CASSGRGAPSNYGYTF
TGTGCCAGTAGTGGGCGCGGGGCACCGTCTAACTATGGCTACACCTTC
>NA|TRBV6-1|TRBJ2-2|NA
CASSEPPGITGELFF
TGTGCCAGCAGTGAACCCCCGGGAATAACCGGGGAGCTGTTTTTT
>few|TRBV5-1|TRBJ1-4|TRBD1
CASSLGQGNEKLFF
TGCGCCAGCAGCTTGGGACAGGGGAATGAAAAACTGTTTTTT
>NA|TRBV20-1|TRBJ2-2|NA
CSASVEAMGELFF
TGCAGTGCTAGTGTAGAAGCTATGGGGGAGCTGTTTTTT
>NA|TRBV2|TRBJ1-6|NA
CASSEGAGPFASPLHF
TGTGCCAGCAGTGAAGGGGCAGGCCCTTTCGCCTCACCCCTCCACTTT
>NA|TRBV6-5|TRBJ2-1|TRBD1
CASSYGTGFEQFF
TGTGCCAGCAGTTACGGGACAGGGTTTGAGCAGTTCTTC
>NA|TRBV6-5|TRBJ1-3|NA
CASRFRQDSGNTIYF
TGTGCCAGCAGATTTCGGCAGGACTCTGGAAACACCATATATTTT